The rows below give T cell receptor beta chains drawn from one sample of a study of T cell changes during pregnancy in multiple sclerosis. Sequencing used immunoSEQ multiplex PCR; TCRdb keeps in-frame clones, though not all of them. The profile covers about 79,000 clones, with about 89% appearing a single time and about 0.52% taken by the ten largest. The sample was CD4+ T cells from peripheral blood mononuclear cells, taken in the second trimester of pregnancy. These receptors were taken from a female donor with multiple sclerosis, enrolled in a pregnancy study. Both conserved end residues are part of each CDR3. A D gene is named only where the DNA matches it firmly. The size of a clone is reported for some rows only, either as once, few or many, or as a class for expanded clones.

j_call	d_call	clone_size	v_call	cdr3_aa	cdr3_nt
TRBJ1-5	NA	NA	TRBV21-1	CASSTRWVGGYNQPQHF	TGTGCCAGCAGCACCCGGTGGGTAGGGGGTTACAATCAGCCCCAGCATTTT
TRBJ1-1	TRBD1	NA	TRBV5-1	CASSFDRGRGTEAFF	TGCGCCAGCAGCTTCGACAGGGGGCGAGGCACTGAAGCTTTCTTT
TRBJ2-3	NA	NA	TRBV7-9	CASSPRGPDTQYF	TGTGCCAGCAGCCCTAGGGGCCCCGATACGCAGTATTTT
TRBJ1-4	TRBD1	few	TRBV7-2	CASSLDAGGRKLFF	TGTGCCAGCAGCTTAGATGCAGGGGGCCGAAAACTGTTTTTT
TRBJ2-2	TRBD2	NA	TRBV11-2	CASSLGVGLAVFYGELFF	TGTGCCAGCAGCTTAGGGGTAGGACTAGCGGTTTTCTACGGGGAGCTGTTTTTT
TRBJ1-1	TRBD1	once	TRBV18	CASSPGQYYTEAFF	TGTGCCAGCTCACCGGGACAGTACTACACTGAAGCTTTCTTT
TRBJ2-2	NA	NA	TRBV7-3	CASSLEGTGELFF	TGTGCCAGCAGCCTCGAGGGCACCGGGGAGCTGTTTTTT
TRBJ1-2	TRBD1	NA	TRBV19	CASSIAGGGYTF	TGTGCCAGTAGTATCGCAGGGGGTGGCTACACCTTC
TRBJ1-6	NA	NA	TRBV4-1	CASSQDLRAGGNSPLHF	TGCGCCAGCAGCCAAGATCTGAGGGCGGGAGGTAATTCACCCCTCCACTTT
TRBJ2-2	TRBD1	NA	TRBV30	CAWSQPRQGMRNTGELFF	TGTGCCTGGAGTCAACCTAGACAGGGTATGAGGAACACCGGGGAGCTGTTTTTT
TRBJ2-7	NA	NA	TRBV14	CASSQDLGAYEQYF	TGTGCCAGCAGCCAAGATCTGGGGGCGTACGAGCAGTACTTC
TRBJ1-1	NA	NA	TRBV7-9	CASSLGQLNTEAFF	TGTGCCAGCAGCCTCGGACAGCTGAACACTGAAGCTTTCTTT
TRBJ1-2	NA	NA	TRBV30	CAWMRRGAGGYTF	TGTGCCTGGATGAGGAGGGGCGCAGGGGGCTACACCTTC
TRBJ1-1	NA	NA	TRBV5-4	CASSPIDRDEAFF	TGTGCCAGCAGCCCCATCGACAGAGATGAAGCTTTCTTT
TRBJ1-1	NA	NA	TRBV19	CASSIREYTEAFF	TGTGCCAGTAGTATCCGGGAGTACACTGAAGCTTTCTTT
TRBJ1-1	TRBD1	NA	TRBV6-1	CASRDRAATEAFF	TGTGCCAGCAGGGACAGGGCGGCCACTGAAGCTTTCTTT
TRBJ1-2	TRBD1	NA	TRBV6-5	CASSYSWDSFRGYTF	TGTGCCAGCAGTTACTCGTGGGACAGCTTCAGAGGCTACACCTTC
TRBJ1-2	NA	NA	TRBV19	CASRVQGRIYGYTF	TGTGCCAGTAGGGTACAGGGTCGGATCTATGGCTACACCTTC
TRBJ1-5	TRBD1	few	TRBV6-1	CATDWTGGINQPQHF	TGTGCCACTGATTGGACAGGAGGGATCAATCAGCCCCAGCATTTT